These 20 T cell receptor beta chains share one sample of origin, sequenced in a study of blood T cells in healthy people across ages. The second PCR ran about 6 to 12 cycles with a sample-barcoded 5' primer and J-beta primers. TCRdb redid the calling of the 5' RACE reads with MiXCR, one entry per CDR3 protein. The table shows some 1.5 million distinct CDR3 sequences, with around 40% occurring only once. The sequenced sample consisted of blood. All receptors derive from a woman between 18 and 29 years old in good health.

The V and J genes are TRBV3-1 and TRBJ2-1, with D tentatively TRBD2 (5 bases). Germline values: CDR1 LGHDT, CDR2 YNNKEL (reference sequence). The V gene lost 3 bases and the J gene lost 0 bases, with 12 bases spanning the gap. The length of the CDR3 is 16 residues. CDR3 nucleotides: TGTGCCAGCAGCCAGGAGGCGGTTGGCTCCTACAATGAGCAGTTCTTC. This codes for CASSQEAVGSYNEQFF.

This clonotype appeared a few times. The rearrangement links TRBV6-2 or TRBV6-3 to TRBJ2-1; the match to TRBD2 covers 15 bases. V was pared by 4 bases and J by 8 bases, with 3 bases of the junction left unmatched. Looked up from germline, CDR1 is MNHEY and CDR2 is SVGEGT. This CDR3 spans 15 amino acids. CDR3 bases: TGTGCCAGCAGTTTTGGACTAGCGGGAGGGTATGAGCAGTTCTTC. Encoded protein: CASSFGLAGGYEQFF.

The CDR3 reads CASSSEGQYGYTF. The DNA for the CDR3 is TGCGCCAGCAGCTCCGAAGGACAGTATGGCTACACCTTC. The rearrangement links TRBV5-1 to TRBJ1-2, with a weak D call TRBD1 (6 bases). Germline V CDR1 and CDR2: SGHRS, YFSETQ. The CDR3 is 13 amino acids. Trimming stripped 3 bases from V and 5 bases from J, with 11 bases between.

For the CDR3, the DNA is TGTGCCAGCAGCGTATCCTCAGGGCAGGGAATGGGCGAAGCTTTCTTT. Translation: CASSVSSGQGMGEAFF. The chain is built from TRBV7-9 and TRBJ1-1; tentatively, D is TRBD1 (5 bases). V lost 5 bases and J lost 8, with 24 bases in between. CDR3 length equals 16 residues. The V gene's germline CDR1 is SEHNR and CDR2 FQNEAQ (reference sequence).

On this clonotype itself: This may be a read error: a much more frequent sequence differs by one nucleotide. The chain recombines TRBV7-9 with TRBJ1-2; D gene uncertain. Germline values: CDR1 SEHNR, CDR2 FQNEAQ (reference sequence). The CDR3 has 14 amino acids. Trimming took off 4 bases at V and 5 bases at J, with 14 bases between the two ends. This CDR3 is CASSCTWRTYGYTF. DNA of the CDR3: TGTGCCAGCAGCTGCACATGGCGGACGTATGGCTACACCTTC. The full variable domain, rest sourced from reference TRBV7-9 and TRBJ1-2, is DTGVSQNPRHKITKRGQNVTFRCDPISEHNRLYWYRQTLGQGPEFLTYFQNEAQLEKSRLLSDRFSAERPKGSFSTLEIQRTEQGDSAMYLCASSCTWRTYGYTFGSGTRLTVV.

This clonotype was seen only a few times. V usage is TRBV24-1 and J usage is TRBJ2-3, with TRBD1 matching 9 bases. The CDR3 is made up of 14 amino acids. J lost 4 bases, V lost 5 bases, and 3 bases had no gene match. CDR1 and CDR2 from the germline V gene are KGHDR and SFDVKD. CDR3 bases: TGTGCCACCAGTGGGAGGACAGGGGCAGATACGCAGTATTTT. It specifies CATSGRTGADTQYF.

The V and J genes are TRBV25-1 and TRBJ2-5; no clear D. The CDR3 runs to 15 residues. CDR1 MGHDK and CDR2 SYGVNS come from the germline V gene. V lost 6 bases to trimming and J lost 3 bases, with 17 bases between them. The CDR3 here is CASRQRTGPEETQYF. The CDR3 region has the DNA TGTGCCAGCAGGCAACGGACGGGTCCTGAAGAGACCCAGTACTTC.

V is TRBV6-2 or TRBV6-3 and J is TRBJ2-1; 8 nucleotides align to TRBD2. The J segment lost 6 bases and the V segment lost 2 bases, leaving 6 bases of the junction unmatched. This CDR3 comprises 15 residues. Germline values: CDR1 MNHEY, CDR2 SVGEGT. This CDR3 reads CASSYGGSGINEQFF. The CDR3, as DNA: TGTGCCAGCAGTTACGGGGGTAGCGGGATCAATGAGCAGTTCTTC.

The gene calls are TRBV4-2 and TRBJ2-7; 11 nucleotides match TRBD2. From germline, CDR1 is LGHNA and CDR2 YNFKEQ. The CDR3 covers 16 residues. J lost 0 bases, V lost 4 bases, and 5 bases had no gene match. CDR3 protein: CASSPRTSGLSYEQYF. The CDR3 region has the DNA TGTGCCAGCAGCCCACGGACTAGCGGGCTCTCCTACGAGCAGTACTTC.

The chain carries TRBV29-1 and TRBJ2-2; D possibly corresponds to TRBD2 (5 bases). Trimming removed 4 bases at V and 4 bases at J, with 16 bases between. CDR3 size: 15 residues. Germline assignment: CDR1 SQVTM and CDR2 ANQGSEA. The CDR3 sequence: CSVGLEGLGTGELFF. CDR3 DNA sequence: TGCAGCGTTGGATTAGAGGGCTTGGGCACCGGGGAGCTGTTTTTT.

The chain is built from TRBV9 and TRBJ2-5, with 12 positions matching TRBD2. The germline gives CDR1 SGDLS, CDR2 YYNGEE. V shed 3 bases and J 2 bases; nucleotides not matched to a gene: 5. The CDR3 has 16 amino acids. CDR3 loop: CASSERLAGAQETQYF. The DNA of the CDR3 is TGTGCCAGCAGCGAGCGACTAGCGGGAGCACAAGAGACCCAGTACTTC.

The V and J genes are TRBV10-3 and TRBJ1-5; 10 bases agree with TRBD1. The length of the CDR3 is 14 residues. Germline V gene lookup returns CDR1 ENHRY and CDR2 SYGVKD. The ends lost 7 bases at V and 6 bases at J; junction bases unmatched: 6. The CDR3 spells CAINDRGLSQPQHF. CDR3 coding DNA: TGTGCCATCAATGACAGGGGGCTGAGTCAGCCCCAGCATTTT.

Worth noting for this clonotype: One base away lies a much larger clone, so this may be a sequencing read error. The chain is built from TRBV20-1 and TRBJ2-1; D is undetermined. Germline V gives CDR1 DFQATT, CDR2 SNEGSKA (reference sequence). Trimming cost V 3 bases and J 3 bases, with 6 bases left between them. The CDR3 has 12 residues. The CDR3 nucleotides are TGCAGTGCTAGTCCGGACTACAATGAGCAGTTCTTC. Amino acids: CSASPDYNEQFF.

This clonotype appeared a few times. The CDR3 coding sequence is TGTGCCAGCAGCGTTTCTAGCGGGAGGGCTATTAACCAGCAGTACTTC. Residues: CASSVSSGRAINQQYF. The chain combines TRBV9 with TRBJ2-5; 12 nucleotides line up with TRBD2. This CDR3 region has 16 residues. The trim removed 2 bases at V and 11 bases at J, leaving 13 bases unmatched. The germline CDR1 and CDR2 sequences are SGDLS and YYNGEE.

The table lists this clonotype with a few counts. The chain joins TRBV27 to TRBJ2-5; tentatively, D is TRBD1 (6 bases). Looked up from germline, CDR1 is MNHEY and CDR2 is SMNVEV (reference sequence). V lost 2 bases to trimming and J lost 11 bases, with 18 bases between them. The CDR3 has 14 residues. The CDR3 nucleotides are TGTGCCAGCAGTTTACAGGGGCGATACAATGAGCAGTACTTC. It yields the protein CASSLQGRYNEQYF.

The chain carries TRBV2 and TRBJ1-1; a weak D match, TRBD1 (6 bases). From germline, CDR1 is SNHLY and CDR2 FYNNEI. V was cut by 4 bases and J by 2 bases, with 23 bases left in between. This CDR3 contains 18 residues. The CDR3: CASSAWVGGPTINTEAFF. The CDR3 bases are TGTGCCAGCAGTGCTTGGGTGGGGGGCCCTACTATTAACACTGAAGCTTTCTTT.

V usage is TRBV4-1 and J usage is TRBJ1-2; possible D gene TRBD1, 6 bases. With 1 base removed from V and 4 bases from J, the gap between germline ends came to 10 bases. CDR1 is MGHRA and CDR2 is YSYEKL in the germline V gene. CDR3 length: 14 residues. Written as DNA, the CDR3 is TGCGCCAGCAGCCAAGCTAACAGGGCCTATGGCTACACCTTC. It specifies CASSQANRAYGYTF.

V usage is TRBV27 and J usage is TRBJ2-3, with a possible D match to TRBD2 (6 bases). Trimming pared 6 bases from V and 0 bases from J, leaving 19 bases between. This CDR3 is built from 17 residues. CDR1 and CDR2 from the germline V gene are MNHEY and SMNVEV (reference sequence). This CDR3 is CASRFLGGASSTDTQYF. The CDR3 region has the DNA TGTGCCAGCAGGTTTTTGGGCGGGGCCTCTAGCACAGATACGCAGTATTTT.

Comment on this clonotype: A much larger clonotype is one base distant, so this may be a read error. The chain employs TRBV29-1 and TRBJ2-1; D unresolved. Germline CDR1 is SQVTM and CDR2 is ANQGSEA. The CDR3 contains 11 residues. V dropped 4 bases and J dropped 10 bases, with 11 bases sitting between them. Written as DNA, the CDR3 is TGCAGCGTTGGTCCTTTGGGGGAGCAGTTCTTC. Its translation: CSVGPLGEQFF.

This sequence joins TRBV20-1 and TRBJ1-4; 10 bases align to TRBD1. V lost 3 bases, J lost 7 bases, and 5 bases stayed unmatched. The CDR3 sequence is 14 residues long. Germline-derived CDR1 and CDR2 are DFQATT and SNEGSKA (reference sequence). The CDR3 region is CSASSRDRGEKLFF. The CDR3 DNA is TGCAGTGCTAGTTCTCGGGACAGGGGTGAAAAACTGTTTTTT.